This T cell receptor (beta chain) is from a study of blood T cell repertoires in COVID-19. This clone was seen once. Generated by immunoSEQ multiplex PCR, the TCRdb table keeps only in-frame clones and is missing some. Found here are more than 200,000 clones, around 90% of them singletons; the top ten hold 3%. The germline V gene has CDR1 LNHDA and CDR2 SQIVND (reference sequence). The CDR3 totals 14 residues. Trimming removed 4 bases from V and 2 bases from J, with 9 bases in between. The rearrangement links TRBV19 to TRBJ1-3, with TRBD1 as a possible D gene (6 bases). The TCR originated in a young man with active or convalescent COVID-19. The sequencing input was peripheral blood. The CDR3 sequence: CASSTRDTGNTIYF. CDR3 in DNA: TGTGCCAGTAGTACCCGGGACACTGGAAACACCATATATTTT. The full variable domain, rest sourced from reference TRBV19 and TRBJ1-3, is DGGITQSPKYLFRKEGQNVTLSCEQNLNHDAMYWYRQDPGQGLRLIYYSQIVNDFQKGDIAEGYSVSREKKESFPLTVTSAQKNPTAFYLCASSTRDTGNTIYFGEGSWLTVV.